The 10 T cell receptor beta chains listed next were all sequenced from one sample in a study of early T cells in non-severe SARS-CoV-2 infection. TCRdb recomputed calls from the 5' RACE reads with MiXCR, one row per CDR3 protein. The sample records under 85,000 distinct CDR3 sequences, roughly 12% being singletons. Specimen: whole blood. These receptor sequences come from an adult who was a healthcare worker with PCR-confirmed SARS-CoV-2 infection or an uninfected control (not recorded which).

This clonotype was detected once. The chain couples TRBV9 to TRBJ2-7, with D maybe TRBD1 (6 bases). CDR1 SGDLS and CDR2 YYNGEE come from the germline V gene. V lost 3 bases and J lost 9, with 16 bases in between. CDR3 length: 13 amino acids. The CDR3 loop is CASSATGSYGQYF. The CDR3 bases are TGTGCCAGCAGCGCGACAGGTTCTTATGGGCAGTACTTC. The full variable domain, in which reference TRBV9 and TRBJ2-7 provide the parts outside the CDR3, is DSGVTQTPKHLITATGQRVTLRCSPRSGDLSVYWYQQSLDQGLQFLIQYYNGEERAKGNILERFSAQQFPDLHSELNLSSLELGDSALYFCASSATGSYGQYFGPGTRLTVT.

At least ten counts were recorded for this clonotype. The rearrangement joins TRBV5-1 to TRBJ1-1; unclear D gene. Trimming stripped 4 bases from V and 5 bases from J, with 12 bases between. This CDR3 is built from 13 residues. Looked up from germline, CDR1 is SGHRS and CDR2 is YFSETQ. For the CDR3, the DNA is TGCGCCAGCAGCCTAGACGGGGAGACTGAAGCTTTCTTT. As protein: CASSLDGETEAFF.

This clonotype was seen many times. The chain employs TRBV11-2 and TRBJ2-5; D not resolved. CDR1 is SGHAT and CDR2 is FQNNGV in the germline V gene. V was cut by 4 bases and J by 2 bases, with 5 bases left in between. The CDR3 covers 12 residues. The DNA of the CDR3 is TGTGCCAGCAGCTCATTACAAGAGACCCAGTACTTC. It specifies CASSSLQETQYF.

This clonotype has more than one count but fewer than ten. This sequence joins TRBV6-2 or TRBV6-3 and TRBJ2-7; D is possibly TRBD2 (5 bases). The V gene's germline CDR1 is MNHEY and CDR2 SVGEGT. With 7 bases removed from V and 0 bases from J, the gap between germline ends came to 13 bases. The CDR3 consists of 14 residues. CDR3 sequence: CASKRAGPSYEQYF. The CDR3 DNA follows: TGTGCCAGCAAGAGGGCGGGCCCCTCCTACGAGCAGTACTTC.

The chain couples TRBV28 to TRBJ2-2, with D maybe TRBD1 (5 bases). V shed 6 bases and J shed 2 bases, with 10 bases lying between them. Germline lookup yields CDR1 MDHEN and CDR2 SYDVKM. The length of the CDR3 is 14 residues. The CDR3 DNA reads as TGTGCCAGCAGCACCACAGGAAACACCGGGGAGCTGTTTTTT. Its protein product is CASSTTGNTGELFF.

For this clonotype: A much larger clone differs by one base, so this may be a read error. The genes are TRBV29-1 and TRBJ1-1; D perhaps matches TRBD1 (5 bases). Germline CDR1 and CDR2: SQVTM and ANQGSEA. V was pared by 6 bases and J by 4 bases, with 12 bases between. This CDR3 has 12 residues. The chain's CDR3 is CSVGPRVTEAFF. The CDR3 coding sequence is TGCAGCGTGGGGCCCAGGGTCACTGAAGCTTTCTTT.

The V gene is TRBV12-3 or TRBV12-4, the J gene TRBJ1-2; TRBD1 matches at 7 bases. V lost 6 bases and J lost 2; bases outside the gene matches: 9. The CDR3 contains 15 residues. The CDR3 nucleotides read TGTGCCAGCAGCCCCGGGACAGCCTTCAACTATGGCTACACCTTC. This sequence encodes CASSPGTAFNYGYTF.

The chain combines TRBV21-1 with TRBJ1-2. TRBV21-1 is a pseudogene segment. The length of the CDR3 is 15 residues. In nucleotides, the CDR3 is TGTGCCAGCAGCAAAAAAGGGCAGATCAACTATGGCTACACCTTC. Its protein is CASSKKGQINYGYTF.

This chain uses TRBV7-6 with TRBJ2-2; no clear D. CDR1 SGHVS and CDR2 FNYEAQ come from the germline V gene. Trimming left V 1 base short and J 2 bases short, with 5 bases between. This CDR3 region has 14 residues. The CDR3 DNA reads as TGTGCCAGCAGCTTAGACATTAACACCGGGGAGCTGTTTTTT. Its translation: CASSLDINTGELFF.

This clonotype was counted only a few times. The chain couples TRBV14 to TRBJ2-7; 9 bases match TRBD2. The germline CDR1 and CDR2 sequences are SGHDN and FVKESK. The CDR3 has 15 residues. The V and J ends lost 1 base and 2 bases, in that order; junction bases with no gene match: 3. The CDR3 coding sequence is TGTGCCAGCAGCCAAGGGGGACTAGCTGCCTACGAGCAGTACTTC. It is translated as CASSQGGLAAYEQYF.